The rows below give T cell receptor beta chains drawn from one sample of a study of cytomegalovirus exposure and HLA in healthy donors. Using immunoSEQ multiplex PCR, the repertoire was profiled, and TCRdb retains in-frame clones only, with some absent. The sample lists about 160,000 clones; 80% to 90% were seen once. Material for sequencing was PBMCs. The receptors originated from a man between 50 and 59 years old in good health and CMV-seropositive. Both conserved end residues are part of each CDR3. The D gene is left open where the match is weak.

>TRBJ2-3|TRBV5-1|.
CASSLDKSTDTQYF
>TRBJ1-1|TRBV6-1|.
CASSVQNTEAFF
>.|TRBV15|.
CATSRDAGIEQYF
>TRBJ1-4|TRBV6-1|TRBD1
CASSDKDRDEKLFF
>TRBJ2-5|TRBV5-1|TRBD1
CATARQGAPQETQYF
>TRBJ2-1|TRBV9|TRBD2
CASSVASGSWNEQFF
>TRBJ1-5|TRBV28|.
CASSSTLGEQPQHF
>TRBJ2-1|TRBV15|TRBD1
CATSRVTGANNEQFF
>TRBJ1-5|TRBV6-5|.
CASRDSVSNQPQHF
>TRBJ2-6|TRBV19|.
CASSFHRPGTSGANVLTF
>TRBJ2-1|TRBV10-2|TRBD2
CASTRTSGRRRNEQFF
>TRBJ1-2|TRBV7-9|TRBD1
CASSLGQGVYYGYTF
>TRBJ1-4|TRBV11-2|.
CASSLVLSGGADEKLFF
>TRBJ2-5|TRBV28|.
CASSLPPSRETQYF
>TRBJ2-5|TRBV5-1|.
CASSLGQATQETQYF
>TRBJ1-3|TRBV19|TRBD1
CASNTGGTGNTIYF
>TRBJ2-6|TRBV7-8|.
CASSLAQLGEANSGANVLTF